This T cell receptor beta chain appears in the sequencing data of a study of T cell repertoires in aging, cancer and after chemotherapy. Trimming took 7 bases from V and 0 from J; bases not matched to a gene: 6. Germline values: CDR1 MDHEN, CDR2 SYDVKM. The length of the CDR3 is 15 residues. Comments on this clonotype: What it binds is unknown.

Rearranged V-D-J TRB sequences were amplified with a mixed TRB-A/B primer pool. In TCRdb, the multiplex PCR reads were re-called with MiXCR into one record per CDR3 protein. Of about 1,800 distinct CDR3 sequences detected, around 28% appear once; the ten largest clones hold roughly 14%. Broader study findings: These repertoire data do not allow conclusions about immunological memory after chemotherapy.

Amplification of TCR beta used genomic DNA extracted from peripheral blood. Sequencing input: blood. The sequence was collected from a human donor with a solid tumor. V usage is TRBV28 and J usage is TRBJ1-5, with 7 bases identical to TRBD1. CDR3 in amino acids: CASTRTGVSNQPQHF. CDR3 DNA sequence: TGTGCCAGCACCAGGACAGGTGTTAGCAATCAGCCCCAGCATTTT.